The source of this T cell receptor (beta chain) is a study of beta chain features in type 1 diabetes. Study background: Sorted cells numbering over 95,000,000 were examined across all samples. Study findings and constraints: TCRB CDR3 length was moderately but significantly reduced in all four CD4+ subsets of Type 1 diabetes patients.

This clone was detected a few times. Its antigen is as yet unknown. This CDR3 is built from 13 residues. CDR1 and CDR2 from the germline V gene are MNHEY and SVGAGI. Deletions cut 7 bases from V and 2 bases from J, with 11 bases between. Sequenced material consisted of expressed TCRB transcripts (all of the isolated RNA was reverse transcribed). The assay was immunoSEQ multiplex PCR, and TCRdb's table has in-frame clones only and misses some. This table holds under 200,000 clones, less than 9.5% found once. The rearrangement joins TRBV6-5 to TRBJ1-1; D gene unclear. The sequenced sample was central memory CD4+ T cells from blood. The sequence was collected from a young man in good health. Here the CDR3 reads CASNLGANTEAFF. DNA for the CDR3: TGTGCCAGCAACCTGGGAGCAAACACTGAAGCTTTCTTT.